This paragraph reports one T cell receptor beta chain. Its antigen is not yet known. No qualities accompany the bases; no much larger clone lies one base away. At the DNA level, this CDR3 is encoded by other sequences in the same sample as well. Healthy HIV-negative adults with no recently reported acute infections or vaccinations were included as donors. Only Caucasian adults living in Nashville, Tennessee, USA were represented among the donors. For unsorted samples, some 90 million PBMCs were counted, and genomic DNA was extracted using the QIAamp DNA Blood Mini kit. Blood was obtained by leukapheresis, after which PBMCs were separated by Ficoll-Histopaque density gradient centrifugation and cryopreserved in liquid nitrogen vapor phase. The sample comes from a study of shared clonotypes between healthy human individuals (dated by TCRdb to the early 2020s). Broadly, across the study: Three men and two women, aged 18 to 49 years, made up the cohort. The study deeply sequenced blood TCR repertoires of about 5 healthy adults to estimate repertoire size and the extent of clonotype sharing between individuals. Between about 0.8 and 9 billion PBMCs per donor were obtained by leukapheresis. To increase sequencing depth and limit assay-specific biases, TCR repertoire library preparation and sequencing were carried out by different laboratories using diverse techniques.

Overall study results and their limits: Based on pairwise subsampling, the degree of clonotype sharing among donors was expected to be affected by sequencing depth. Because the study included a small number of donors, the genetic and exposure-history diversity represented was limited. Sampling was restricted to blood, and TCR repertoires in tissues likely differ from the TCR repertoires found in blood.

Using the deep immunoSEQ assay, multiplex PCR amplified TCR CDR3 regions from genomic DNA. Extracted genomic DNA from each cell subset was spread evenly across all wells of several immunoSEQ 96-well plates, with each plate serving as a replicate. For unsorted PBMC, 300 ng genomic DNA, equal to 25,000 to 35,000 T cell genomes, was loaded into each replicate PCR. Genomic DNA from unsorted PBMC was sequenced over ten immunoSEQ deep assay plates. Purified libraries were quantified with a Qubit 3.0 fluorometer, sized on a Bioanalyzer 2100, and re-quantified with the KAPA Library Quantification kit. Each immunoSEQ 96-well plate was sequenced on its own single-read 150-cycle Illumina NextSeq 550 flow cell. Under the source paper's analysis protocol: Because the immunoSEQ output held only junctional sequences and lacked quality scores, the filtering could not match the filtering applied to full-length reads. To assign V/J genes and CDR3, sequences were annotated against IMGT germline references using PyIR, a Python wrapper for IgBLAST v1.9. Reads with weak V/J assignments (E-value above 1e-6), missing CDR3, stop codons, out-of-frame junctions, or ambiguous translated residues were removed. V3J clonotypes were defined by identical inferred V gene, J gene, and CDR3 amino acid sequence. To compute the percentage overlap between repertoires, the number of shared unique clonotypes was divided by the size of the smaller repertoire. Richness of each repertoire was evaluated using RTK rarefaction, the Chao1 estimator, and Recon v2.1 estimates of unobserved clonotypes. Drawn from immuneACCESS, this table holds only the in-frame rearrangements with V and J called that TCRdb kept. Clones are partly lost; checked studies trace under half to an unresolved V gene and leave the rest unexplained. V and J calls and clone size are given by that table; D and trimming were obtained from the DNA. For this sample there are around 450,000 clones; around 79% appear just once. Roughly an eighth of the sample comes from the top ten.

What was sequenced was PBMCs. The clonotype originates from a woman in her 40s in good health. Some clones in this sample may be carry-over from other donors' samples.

The DNA reads as follows: TGCAGCGTTGAAGGGCGGTTGAACACTGAAGCTTTCTTT. This is translated as CSVEGRLNTEAFF. This receptor chain uses TRBV29-1 and TRBJ1-1; the D gene assignment is ambiguous. From a lookup of the germline V gene, CDR1 and CDR2 are SQVTM and ANQGSEA. The CDR3 starts with the cysteine, ends with the phenylalanine, and has 13 residues. Only the CDR3 region is kept as DNA, spanning 39 bases read in frame from base 1. The trim is 1 base for V and 0 bases for J, with a gap of 6 bases between the germline ends.